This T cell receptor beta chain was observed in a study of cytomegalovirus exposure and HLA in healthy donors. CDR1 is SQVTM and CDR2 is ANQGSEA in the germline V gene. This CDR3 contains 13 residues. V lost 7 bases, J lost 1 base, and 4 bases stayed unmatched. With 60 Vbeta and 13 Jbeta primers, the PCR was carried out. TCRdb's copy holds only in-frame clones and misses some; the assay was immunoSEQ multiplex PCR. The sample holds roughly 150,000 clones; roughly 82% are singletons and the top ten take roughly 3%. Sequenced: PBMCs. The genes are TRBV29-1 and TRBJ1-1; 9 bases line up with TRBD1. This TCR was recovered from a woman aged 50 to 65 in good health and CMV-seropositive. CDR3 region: CSAGTGTNTEAFF. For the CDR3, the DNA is TGCAGCGCAGGGACAGGGACGAACACTGAAGCTTTCTTT.